These 10 T cell receptor beta chains came from one sample sequenced in a study of cytomegalovirus exposure and HLA in healthy donors listed by TCRdb under 2017. Libraries were prepared through the immunoSEQ multiplex PCR assay. The multiplex PCR relied on a mix of 60 forward primers for TCR Vbeta segments and 13 reverse primers for TCR Jbeta segments. TCRdb re-hosts the immuneACCESS table, in-frame sequences only. Its copies lack some clones; in the studies checked, an unresolved V gene accounts for under half of them, and the cause for the rest is not known. The sample data list about 200,000 clones, and approximately 11% of these were observed just once. The ten biggest clones cover roughly 7.7% of the sample. The source material was PBMCs. These receptors all come from a man over 45 in good health and CMV-seropositive.

The rearrangement links TRBV10-3 to TRBJ1-2, with D possibly matching TRBD1 (5 bases). This CDR3 contains 14 residues. V lost 5 bases and J 1 base, leaving 11 bases between the germline ends. The germline V gene encodes CDR1 ENHRY and CDR2 SYGVKD. The CDR3 sequence: CAISSLTVNYGYTF. The CDR3 bases are TGTGCCATCAGTTCCCTGACAGTTAACTATGGCTACACCTTC.

Only a few counts were recorded for this clone. The V gene is TRBV5-4, the J gene TRBJ1-2, with 10 nucleotides matching TRBD1. The trim removed 4 bases at V and 8 bases at J, leaving 17 bases unmatched. Germline CDR1 and CDR2: SGHNT and YYREEE (reference sequence). The CDR3 consists of 17 residues. The CDR3, as DNA: TGTGCCAGCAGCCCCGAAGTCATCCTGGGACAGGGGAGCGGCTACACCTTC. Translating it yields CASSPEVILGQGSGYTF.

V gene TRBV14 combines with J gene TRBJ1-5, with D hard to call. The V end lost 1 base, the J end lost 0 bases, and 7 bases lay between the germline ends. The germline V gene encodes CDR1 SGHDN and CDR2 FVKESK. CDR3 size: 15 residues. CDR3 sequence (DNA): TGTGCCAGCAGCCAAGGTGGCCTTAGCAATCAGCCCCAGCATTTT. Translated: CASSQGGLSNQPQHF.

V usage is TRBV7-2 and J usage is TRBJ1-6; TRBD1 matches at 8 bases. CDR3 length: 15 residues. V gave up 5 bases and J gave up 10 bases; unmatched junction bases: 10. Germline loops: CDR1 SGHTA, CDR2 FQGNSA. As DNA, the CDR3 is TGTGCCAGCAGCCCTAGCGCAGGGGGCTTGTCACCCCTCCACTTT. Translation gives CASSPSAGGLSPLHF. The full variable domain, completed using reference TRBV7-2 and TRBJ1-6, is GAGVSQSPSNKVTEKGKDVELRCDPISGHTALYWYRQSLGQGLEFLIYFQGNSAPDKSGLPSDRFSAERTGGSVSTLTIQRTQQEDSAVYLCASSPSAGGLSPLHFGNGTRLTVT.

This clone has more than one count but fewer than ten. This sequence joins TRBV9 and TRBJ2-5; 8 bases match TRBD2. The trim removed 2 bases at V and 5 bases at J, leaving 8 bases unmatched. The CDR3 sequence is 15 residues long. Germline CDR1 and CDR2: SGDLS and YYNGEE. CDR3 protein: CASSVGTGGRETQYF. CDR3 sequence (DNA): TGTGCCAGCAGCGTGGGTACGGGGGGGAGGGAGACCCAGTACTTC. The entire variable domain, with the rest obtained from reference TRBV9 and TRBJ2-5, is as follows: DSGVTQTPKHLITATGQRVTLRCSPRSGDLSVYWYQQSLDQGLQFLIQYYNGEERAKGNILERFSAQQFPDLHSELNLSSLELGDSALYFCASSVGTGGRETQYFGPGTRLLVL.

The V and J genes are TRBV5-1 and TRBJ2-5, with 8 bases matching TRBD2. The V gene's germline CDR1 is SGHRS and CDR2 YFSETQ. The V and J ends lost 0 bases and 2 bases, in that order; junction bases with no gene match: 6. This CDR3 has 16 amino acids. This CDR3 is CASSLVGGGTQETQYF. CDR3 DNA: TGCGCCAGCAGCTTGGTAGGCGGGGGGACTCAAGAGACCCAGTACTTC.

The chain employs TRBV10-3 and TRBJ1-2; 11 positions match TRBD1. The CDR3 runs to 17 residues. From germline, CDR1 is ENHRY and CDR2 SYGVKD. Germline trimming cut 3 bases from V and 3 bases from J; bases unmatched to any gene: 9. DNA of the CDR3: TGTGCCATCAGTGAATCGGGCGGACAGGGGGCGGACTATGGCTACACCTTC. This encodes CAISESGGQGADYGYTF.

As regards this clone: This CDR3 is also generated by other DNA sequences in the sample. The V call is TRBV11-2, the J call TRBJ2-1; possibly TRBD2 for D (5 bases). CDR3 size: 15 residues. The V and J ends lost 2 bases and 7 bases respectively, with 15 bases between them. In germline, CDR1 is SGHAT, CDR2 FQNNGV. CDR3 DNA sequence: TGTGCCAGCAGCTTATCCGGGGTCTCCTGGAATGAGCAGTTCTTC. Translated: CASSLSGVSWNEQFF.

This clone was recorded a few times. The rearrangement uses TRBV29-1 and TRBJ2-3; TRBD1 is a possible D gene (5 bases). This CDR3 has 18 amino acids. Germline CDR1 SQVTM, CDR2 ANQGSEA. Trimming pared 8 bases from V and 0 bases from J, leaving 27 bases between. The CDR3 coding sequence is TGCAGCATCCTAAGGGGCAGTCCCCTTCCTGATAGCACAGATACGCAGTATTTT. It encodes CSILRGSPLPDSTDTQYF.

This clone has more than one count but fewer than ten. This rearrangement joins TRBV10-2 to TRBJ1-1; TRBD1 agrees at 9 bases. The V segment lost 2 bases and the J segment 5 bases; nucleotides outside the gene matches: 3. This CDR3 has 14 amino acids. CDR1 and CDR2 from the germline V gene are WSHSY and SAAADI. The CDR3 region is CASSEAGQGTEAFF. In DNA form, the CDR3 reads TGCGCCAGCAGTGAGGCAGGACAGGGGACTGAAGCTTTCTTT.